The 5 T cell receptor beta chains presented below share a single source sample, sequenced in a study of T cells in localized non-small cell lung cancer. Measured with immunoSEQ multiplex PCR; TCRdb has only the in-frame clones, and not every one. The sample holds around 50,000 clones, over 75% seen once. This material consisted of peripheral blood, taken before any cancer treatment. The receptors derive from a female donor older than 55 with stage II squamous cell lung carcinoma.

The chain uses TRBV5-1 and TRBJ1-1; 10 nucleotides align to TRBD1. V lost 1 base, J lost 4 bases, and 10 bases stayed unmatched. The CDR3 covers 17 residues. CDR1 SGHRS and CDR2 YFSETQ come from the germline V gene. The CDR3 reads CASSLMTGGTRITEAFF. CDR3 DNA: TGCGCCAGCAGCTTGATGACAGGGGGCACCAGGATCACTGAAGCTTTCTTT.

The chain links TRBV9 to TRBJ1-1; 7 nucleotides align to TRBD1. Losses at the gene ends were 0 bases for V and 2 bases for J; bases not matched to a gene: 4. Germline lookup yields CDR1 SGDLS and CDR2 YYNGEE. CDR3 length: 15 residues. The CDR3 bases are TGTGCCAGCAGCGTAGCTATAGGGGGCAACACTGAAGCTTTCTTT. This codes for CASSVAIGGNTEAFF.

This rearrangement joins TRBV6-5 to TRBJ1-4; 9 bases line up with TRBD1. Trimming removed 7 bases from V and 5 bases from J; junction bases left unmatched: 5. This CDR3 has 14 residues. Germline CDR1 reads MNHEY; CDR2 reads SVGAGI. The CDR3: CASTKDRGNEKLFF. The CDR3, as DNA: TGTGCCAGCACCAAGGACAGGGGCAATGAAAAACTGTTTTTT.

CDR3 loop: CASSGTGSTDTQYF. The CDR3 nucleotides are TGTGCCAGCAGCGGGACAGGGAGCACAGATACGCAGTATTTT. The rearrangement joins TRBV7-2 to TRBJ2-3; TRBD1 agrees at 9 bases. The CDR3 is made up of 14 amino acids. V was clipped by 5 bases and J by 0 bases; unmatched bases: 0. Germline V gives CDR1 SGHTA, CDR2 FQGNSA.

The chain recombines TRBV10-1 with TRBJ2-7, with D possibly being TRBD2 (5 bases). Germline CDR1 reads WNHNN; CDR2 reads SYGVQD (reference sequence). This CDR3 is built from 12 residues. Trimming took 1 base from V and 6 from J, leaving 7 bases between them. DNA for the CDR3: TGCGCCAGCAGTGAGTGGGCGGGCGAGCAGTACTTC. Translated: CASSEWAGEQYF.